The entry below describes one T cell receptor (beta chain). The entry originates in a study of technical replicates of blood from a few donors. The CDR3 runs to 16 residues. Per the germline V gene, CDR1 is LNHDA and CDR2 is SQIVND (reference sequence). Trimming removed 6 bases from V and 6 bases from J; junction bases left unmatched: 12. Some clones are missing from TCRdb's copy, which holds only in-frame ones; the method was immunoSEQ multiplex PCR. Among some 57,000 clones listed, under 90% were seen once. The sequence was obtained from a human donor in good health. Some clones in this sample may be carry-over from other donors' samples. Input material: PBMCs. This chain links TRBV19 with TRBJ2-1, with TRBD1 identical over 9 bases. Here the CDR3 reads CASSWGGTGTINEQFF. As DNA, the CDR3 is TGTGCCAGTAGCTGGGGGGGGACAGGGACCATCAATGAGCAGTTCTTC.